This passage covers 18 T cell receptor beta chains from one sample sequenced in a study of control samples from healthy donors and cancer patients. Repertoires were generated with immunoSEQ multiplex PCR, while TCRdb's copy carries only in-frame clones and drops some. The sample has 70,000 to 80,000 clones; around nine tenths are singletons. Sequencing used PBMCs. The origin of the receptors is a woman aged 50 to 60 with colorectal cancer.

The gene calls are TRBV10-1 and TRBJ2-3; 8 bases agree with TRBD2. Germline CDR1 is WNHNN and CDR2 is SYGVQD (reference sequence). Trimming at V came to 3 bases and at J to 3 bases, leaving 11 bases not matched to a gene. There are 17 residues in the CDR3. CDR3 residues: CASSEVGGAEGTDTQYF. The DNA for the CDR3 is TGCGCCAGCAGTGAAGTCGGGGGGGCCGAAGGGACAGATACGCAGTATTTT.

This rearrangement joins TRBV5-6 to TRBJ1-5; no clear D. Germline CDR1 is SGHDT and CDR2 is YYEEEE. Trimming took 4 bases from V and 7 from J, leaving 9 bases between them. This CDR3 region has 12 residues. The CDR3 region has the DNA TGTGCCAGCAGCACCCGGCGGCAGCCCCAGCATTTT. Translated, it gives CASSTRRQPQHF.

The chain is built from TRBV18 and TRBJ2-5; the match to TRBD2 covers 9 bases. The CDR3 spans 16 residues. The germline V gene has CDR1 KGHSH and CDR2 LQKENI. V shed 2 bases, J shed 5 bases, and the junction held 9 bases outside the gene matches. The CDR3 DNA reads TGTGCCAGCTCACCATCGGAAGCTAGCGGGGCGGAGACCCAGTACTTC. Encoded protein: CASSPSEASGAETQYF.

The chain uses TRBV5-5 and TRBJ2-6; D is perhaps TRBD1 or TRBD2 (5 bases each). Trimming took off 4 bases at V and 0 bases at J, with 14 bases between the two ends. The CDR3 has 17 amino acids. Looked up from germline, CDR1 is SGHKS and CDR2 is YYEKEE (reference sequence). DNA of the CDR3: TGTGCCAGCAGCCTACGGGACGCCAACTCTGGGGCCAACGTCCTGACTTTC. Translated, it gives CASSLRDANSGANVLTF. Looking up the rest from reference TRBV5-5 and TRBJ2-6 gives the full variable domain: DAGVTQSPTHLIKTRGQQVTLRCSPISGHKSVSWYQQVLGQGPQFIFQYYEKEERGRGNFPDRFSARQFPNYSSELNVNALLLGDSALYLCASSLRDANSGANVLTFGAGSRLTVL.

The chain carries TRBV9 and TRBJ1-1; unclear D gene. Germline V gene sequence: CDR1 SGDLS, CDR2 YYNGEE. CDR3 length: 13 amino acids. Trimming cost V 0 bases and J 7 bases, with 10 bases left between them. CDR3 sequence reads: CASSVAPTVEAFF. DNA of the CDR3: TGTGCCAGCAGCGTAGCCCCCACGGTTGAAGCTTTCTTT.

This rearrangement joins TRBV4-3 to TRBJ1-6; the D is unclear. Trimming pared 0 bases from V and 11 bases from J, leaving 14 bases between. The germline V gene has CDR1 LGHNA and CDR2 YSLEER. This CDR3 region has 15 residues. The CDR3 DNA is TGCGCCAGCAGCCAAGAACACCGCCCGCGGACACCCCTCCACTTT. It yields the protein CASSQEHRPRTPLHF.

The chain employs TRBV10-1 and TRBJ2-7; 7 nucleotides agree with TRBD1. Germline assignment: CDR1 WNHNN and CDR2 SYGVQD (reference sequence). Trimming removed 8 bases from V and 4 bases from J; junction bases left unmatched: 8. This CDR3 has 13 residues. The CDR3 region is CASHTGAGYEQYV. The CDR3 nucleotides read TGCGCCAGCCATACAGGGGCCGGATACGAGCAGTACGTC.

The gene calls are TRBV14 and TRBJ2-2; either TRBD1 or TRBD2 may supply D (5 bases each). V was cut by 3 bases and J by 4 bases, with 15 bases left in between. The CDR3 sequence is 16 residues long. Germline values: CDR1 SGHDN, CDR2 FVKESK. CDR3: CASSHITGGGTGELFF. The CDR3 DNA reads as TGTGCCAGCAGCCATATAACAGGAGGCGGCACCGGGGAGCTGTTTTTT. Filled out from reference TRBV14 and TRBJ2-2, the complete variable domain reads EAGVTQFPSHSVIEKGQTVTLRCDPISGHDNLYWYRRVMGKEIKFLLHFVKESKQDESGMPNNRFLAERTGGTYSTLKVQPAELEDSGVYFCASSHITGGGTGELFFGEGSRLTVL.

The chain has TRBV6-2 or TRBV6-3 and TRBJ2-7, with D perhaps TRBD2 (6 bases). Between the trimmed V and J ends, which lost 6 bases and 2 bases, there was a span of 14 bases. The CDR3 extends over 14 amino acids. CDR1 is MNHEY and CDR2 is SVGEGT in the germline V gene. DNA for the CDR3: TGTGCCAGCAGCCCTCGGGACTCCGCCTACGAGCAGTACGTC. This translates into CASSPRDSAYEQYV.

The V call is TRBV7-2, the J call TRBJ2-3; D is perhaps TRBD2 (7 bases). V shed 2 bases and J shed 2 bases, with 11 bases lying between them. Per germline, CDR1 SGHTA and CDR2 FQGNSA. The CDR3 has 15 residues. The CDR3, as DNA: TGTGCCAGCAGCTTATTGGCGGGGGCCACAGATACGCAGTATTTT. Protein product: CASSLLAGATDTQYF. The variable domain in full, completed from reference TRBV7-2 and TRBJ2-3, reads GAGVSQSPSNKVTEKGKDVELRCDPISGHTALYWYRQSLGQGLEFLIYFQGNSAPDKSGLPSDRFSAERTGGSVSTLTIQRTQQEDSAVYLCASSLLAGATDTQYFGPGTRLTVL.

This chain connects TRBV4-3 to TRBJ2-3; TRBD2 aligns across 9 bases. The CDR3 is 17 amino acids. V was clipped by 1 base and J by 6 bases; unmatched bases: 11. Per germline, CDR1 LGHNA and CDR2 YSLEER. The chain's CDR3 is CASSQARSGGGPDTQYF. Here the CDR3 DNA reads TGCGCCAGCAGCCAAGCCCGTAGCGGGGGCGGACCGGATACGCAGTATTTT.

The chain has TRBV5-8 and TRBJ1-2, with D perhaps TRBD1 (5 bases). Germline loops: CDR1 SGHTS, CDR2 YDEGEE. V dropped 6 bases and J dropped 5 bases, with 20 bases sitting between them. The CDR3 has 15 amino acids. CDR3 loop: CASTGDASGKYGYTF. Here the CDR3 DNA reads TGTGCCAGCACCGGGGACGCTAGTGGCAAATATGGCTACACCTTC. Variable domain in full (rest from reference TRBV5-8 and TRBJ1-2): EAGVTQSPTHLIKTRGQQATLRCSPISGHTSVYWYQQALGLGLQFLLWYDEGEERNRGNFPPRFSGRQFPNYSSELNVNALELEDSALYLCASTGDASGKYGYTFGSGTRLTVV.

The J gene is TRBJ2-2, the V gene TRBV10-3; 9 bases line up with TRBD1. V was pared by 10 bases and J by 5 bases, with 8 bases of the junction left unmatched. The germline V gene encodes CDR1 ENHRY and CDR2 SYGVKD. CDR3 length: 14 residues. This chain's CDR3 is CATRDREATGELFF. The DNA for the CDR3 is TGTGCCACTCGGGACAGGGAAGCTACCGGGGAGCTGTTTTTT.

The V call is TRBV2, the J call TRBJ1-5; D gene unclear. Trimming took 1 base from V and 5 from J, leaving 6 bases between them. Germline lookup yields CDR1 SNHLY and CDR2 FYNNEI. The CDR3 length is 13 residues. CDR3 loop: CASSEGGYQPQHF. DNA for the CDR3: TGTGCCAGCAGTGAAGGTGGGTATCAGCCCCAGCATTTT.

This clone showed up just a few times. The CDR3, as DNA: TGCAGTGCTAGAGATAGGGTTGGCTACACCTTC. Protein product: CSARDRVGYTF. V gene TRBV20-1 combines with J gene TRBJ1-2; D remains unclear. The CDR3 sequence is 11 residues long. CDR1 is DFQATT, CDR2 SNEGSKA, per germline (reference sequence). Trimming pared 0 bases from V and 7 bases from J, leaving 6 bases between.

The J gene is TRBJ1-2, the V gene TRBV6-5, with D uncertain. Trimming left V 4 bases short and J 2 bases short, with 8 bases between. This CDR3 comprises 13 residues. Germline values: CDR1 MNHEY, CDR2 SVGAGI. CDR3 DNA sequence: TGTGCCAGCAGTTCCACAGTAAACTATGGCTACACCTTC. Its protein product is CASSSTVNYGYTF.

The V and J genes are TRBV18 and TRBJ1-3; no definite D call. The CDR3 spans 16 residues. Germline V gene data show CDR1 as KGHSH and CDR2 as LQKENI. Trimming left V 1 base short and J 0 bases short, with 10 bases between. The CDR3 nucleotides are TGTGCCAGCTCACCACAGGGAAGGGACTCTGGAAACACCATATATTTT. Encoded protein: CASSPQGRDSGNTIYF.

The chain uses TRBV27 and TRBJ2-1; possibly TRBD2 for D (6 bases). The ends were cut back, 5 bases at V and 7 bases at J, with 18 bases in the middle. Germline V CDR1 and CDR2: MNHEY, SMNVEV (reference sequence). The CDR3 has 15 amino acids. CDR3 sequence: CASSALGAGFNEQFF. The CDR3 coding sequence is TGTGCCAGCAGTGCCCTAGGAGCGGGTTTTAATGAGCAGTTCTTC.